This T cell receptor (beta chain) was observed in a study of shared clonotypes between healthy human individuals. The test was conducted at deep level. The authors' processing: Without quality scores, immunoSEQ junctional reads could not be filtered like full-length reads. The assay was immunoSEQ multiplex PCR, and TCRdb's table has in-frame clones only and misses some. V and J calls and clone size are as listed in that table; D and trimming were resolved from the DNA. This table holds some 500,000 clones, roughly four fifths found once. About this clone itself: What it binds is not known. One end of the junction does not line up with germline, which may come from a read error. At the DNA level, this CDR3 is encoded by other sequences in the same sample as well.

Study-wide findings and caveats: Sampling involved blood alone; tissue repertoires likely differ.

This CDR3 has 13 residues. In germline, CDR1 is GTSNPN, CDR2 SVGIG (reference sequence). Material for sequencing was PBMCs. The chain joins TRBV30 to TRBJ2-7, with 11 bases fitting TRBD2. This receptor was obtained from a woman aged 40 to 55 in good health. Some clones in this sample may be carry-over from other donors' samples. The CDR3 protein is CAWKGLADYEQYF. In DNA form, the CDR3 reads TGTGCCTGGAAGGGACTAGCGGACTACGAGCAGTACTTT.